Listed here are 22 T cell receptor beta chains from one sample, sequenced in a study of blood T cell repertoires in COVID-19. Measured with immunoSEQ multiplex PCR; TCRdb has only the in-frame clones, and not every one. The profile covers about 93,000 clones, with roughly nine tenths appearing a single time and approximately 2% taken by the ten largest. Material: peripheral blood. These receptors came from a man aged 45 to 65 with acute or convalescent COVID-19.

The chain is built from TRBV3-1 (or the pseudogene TRBV3-2) and TRBJ2-5; 10 positions match TRBD2. V lost 4 bases, J lost 5 bases, and 10 bases stayed unmatched. Germline V CDR1 and CDR2: LGHDT, YNNKEL (reference sequence). This CDR3 has 16 residues. In DNA form, the CDR3 reads TGTGCCAGCAGCCCCCATACTAGCGGGATAACGGAGACCCAGTACTTC. Residues: CASSPHTSGITETQYF.

In nucleotides, the CDR3 is TGTGCCAGCAGCCCGCGAGAGAGAATAGCGGGAGCAAGATTCCAAGAGACCCAGTACTTC. Translating it yields CASSPRERIAGARFQETQYF. The rearrangement joins TRBV3-1 (or the pseudogene TRBV3-2) to TRBJ2-5, with TRBD2 identical over 9 bases. Germline values: CDR1 LGHDT, CDR2 YNNKEL (reference sequence). Trimming at V came to 4 bases and at J to 1 base, leaving 19 bases not matched to a gene. The CDR3 covers 20 residues.

The chain combines TRBV7-2 with TRBJ2-3; 9 nucleotides line up with TRBD2. Per the germline V gene, CDR1 is SGHTA and CDR2 is FQGNSA. V shed 6 bases, J shed 0 bases, and the junction held 4 bases outside the gene matches. There are 15 residues in the CDR3. CDR3 coding DNA: TGTGCCAGCAGGCGCGGGGGGGCGAGCACAGATACGCAGTATTTT. Translating gives CASRRGGASTDTQYF.

The rearrangement links TRBV19 to TRBJ1-5; D gene unclear. This CDR3 is 14 amino acids long. The V gene's germline CDR1 is LNHDA and CDR2 SQIVND (reference sequence). Trimming shortened V by 7 bases and J by 3 bases, and 13 bases separated the two germline ends. CDR3 in amino acids: CASKREEDNQPQHF. The DNA of the CDR3 is TGTGCCAGTAAGAGGGAAGAAGACAATCAGCCCCAGCATTTT.

The V call is TRBV3-1 (or the pseudogene TRBV3-2), the J call TRBJ2-1; D may be TRBD1 (5 bases). The CDR3 extends over 13 amino acids. The V gene lost 0 bases and the J gene lost 12 bases, with 12 bases spanning the gap. Germline assignment: CDR1 LGHDT and CDR2 YNNKEL (reference sequence). The CDR3 loop reads CASSQEMRRGQFF. CDR3 coding DNA: TGTGCCAGCAGCCAAGAGATGAGAAGGGGGCAGTTCTTC.

V usage is TRBV6-6 and J usage is TRBJ2-1; D is possibly TRBD1 (5 bases). Germline loops: CDR1 MNHNY, CDR2 SVGAGI (reference sequence). The CDR3 extends over 13 amino acids. The ends were cut back, 4 bases at V and 4 bases at J, with 8 bases in the middle. The CDR3 here is CASSLQVYNEQFF. In nucleotides, the CDR3 is TGTGCCAGCAGTTTACAGGTGTACAATGAGCAGTTCTTC.

The V and J genes are TRBV7-2 and TRBJ2-5, with D unclear. V dropped 1 base and J dropped 3 bases, with 6 bases sitting between them. Germline CDR1 is SGHTA and CDR2 is FQGNSA. The length of the CDR3 is 13 residues. The CDR3 region is CASSLGQKETQYF. DNA of the CDR3: TGTGCCAGCAGCTTAGGGCAGAAAGAGACCCAGTACTTC. Based on the CDR3 plus reference TRBV7-2 and TRBJ2-5, the full variable domain is GAGVSQSPSNKVTEKGKDVELRCDPISGHTALYWYRQSLGQGLEFLIYFQGNSAPDKSGLPSDRFSAERTGGSVSTLTIQRTQQEDSAVYLCASSLGQKETQYFGPGTRLLVL.

The genes are TRBV5-5 and TRBJ2-2; D is possibly TRBD2 (6 bases). From germline, CDR1 is SGHKS and CDR2 YYEKEE (reference sequence). This CDR3 region has 14 residues. With 2 bases removed from V and 6 bases from J, the gap between germline ends came to 11 bases. CDR3 region: CASSFGGISGELFF. The DNA of the CDR3 is TGTGCCAGCAGCTTTGGAGGGATCTCCGGGGAGCTGTTTTTT.

The gene calls are TRBV14 and TRBJ1-1, with a possible D match to TRBD1 (5 bases). The CDR3 sequence is 14 residues long. Trimming cost V 0 bases and J 4 bases, with 9 bases left between them. CDR1 is SGHDN, CDR2 FVKESK, per germline. CDR3 bases: TGTGCCAGCAGCCAAGATCAGGGTTTCACTGAAGCTTTCTTT. Residues: CASSQDQGFTEAFF.

The chain uses TRBV18 and TRBJ1-2; the D gene is possibly TRBD1 (5 bases). CDR1 and CDR2 from the germline V gene are KGHSH and LQKENI. V was trimmed by 0 bases and J by 3 bases, leaving 5 bases between them. This CDR3 is built from 13 residues. CDR3 region: CASSPPGDYGYTF. The CDR3 coding sequence is TGTGCCAGCTCACCACCAGGGGACTATGGCTACACCTTC.

The rearrangement links TRBV4-2 to TRBJ2-1; 14 bases are a match to TRBD2. This CDR3 has 14 residues. With 7 bases clipped from V and 6 bases from J, the junction kept 2 bases outside the gene matches. The germline CDR1 and CDR2 sequences are LGHNA and YNFKEQ. This CDR3 is CASTGLAGGNEQFF. DNA of the CDR3: TGTGCCAGCACCGGACTAGCGGGAGGCAATGAGCAGTTCTTC.

The chain joins TRBV3-1 (or the pseudogene TRBV3-2) to TRBJ2-3; D perhaps matches TRBD2 (7 bases). Trimming stripped 3 bases from V and 0 bases from J, with 13 bases between. The CDR3 runs 16 residues. Germline V gene data show CDR1 as LGHDT and CDR2 as YNNKEL (reference sequence). The CDR3 loop reads CASSQFRGASTDTQYF. CDR3 coding DNA: TGTGCCAGCAGCCAGTTTCGGGGGGCTAGCACAGATACGCAGTATTTT.

The V gene is TRBV6-1, the J gene TRBJ1-2, with TRBD1 identical over 12 bases. Per the germline V gene, CDR1 is MNHNS and CDR2 is SASEGT. The V and J ends lost 3 bases and 12 bases, in that order; junction bases with no gene match: 17. This CDR3 contains 17 residues. The CDR3 loop is CASSELMPGTGGEKNTF. CDR3 DNA: TGTGCCAGCAGTGAGCTCATGCCCGGGACAGGGGGCGAAAAGAACACCTTC.

The chain carries TRBV18 and TRBJ2-2, with 7 positions matching TRBD2. Germline trimming cut 2 bases from V and 5 bases from J; bases unmatched to any gene: 14. CDR1 is KGHSH and CDR2 is LQKENI in the germline V gene. The CDR3 spans 18 residues. CDR3 region: CASSPVRGDHGWTGELFF. CDR3 nucleotides: TGTGCCAGCTCACCAGTTCGGGGGGACCATGGCTGGACCGGGGAGCTGTTTTTT.

The rearrangement links TRBV9 to TRBJ1-1; D is possibly TRBD1 (5 bases). CDR3 size: 15 residues. Trimming took 4 bases from V and 1 from J, leaving 14 bases between them. The germline gives CDR1 SGDLS, CDR2 YYNGEE. The CDR3 sequence is CASSPYLDRNTEAFF. CDR3 nucleotides: TGTGCCAGCAGCCCATATTTAGACAGGAACACTGAAGCTTTCTTT.

This rearrangement joins TRBV10-3 to TRBJ1-1, with 11 bases fitting TRBD1. Per the germline V gene, CDR1 is ENHRY and CDR2 is SYGVKD. The CDR3 contains 14 residues. V shed 8 bases, J shed 7 bases, and the junction held 9 bases outside the gene matches. Written as DNA, the CDR3 is TGTGCCATCGCCTCCGGGACAGGGGGTATTGAAGCTTTCTTT. This gives the protein CAIASGTGGIEAFF.

The sample holds one count of this clone. V gene TRBV2 combines with J gene TRBJ2-7; D ambiguous. Trimming left V 0 bases short and J 6 bases short, with 12 bases between. The V gene's germline CDR1 is SNHLY and CDR2 FYNNEI. The CDR3 length is 14 residues. The CDR3 region is CASSEALRFIEQYV. The DNA of the CDR3 is TGTGCCAGCAGTGAAGCGCTCCGGTTCATCGAGCAGTACGTC.

The chain combines TRBV6-5 with TRBJ2-1; TRBD1 aligns across 9 bases. The CDR3 covers 14 residues. In germline, CDR1 is MNHEY, CDR2 SVGAGI. Trimming removed 8 bases from V and 6 bases from J; junction bases left unmatched: 8. CDR3 DNA: TGTGCCAGCCGGGGAGGGACAGGGATCAATGAGCAGTTCTTC. Translated, it gives CASRGGTGINEQFF.

V is TRBV19 and J is TRBJ2-3; 8 bases fit TRBD2. Germline loops: CDR1 LNHDA, CDR2 SQIVND (reference sequence). The ends lost 5 bases at V and 3 bases at J; junction bases unmatched: 4. This CDR3 spans 14 amino acids. CDR3 loop: CASSSSGSTDTQYF. CDR3 nucleotides: TGTGCCAGTAGTTCCAGCGGGAGTACAGATACGCAGTATTTT.

This rearrangement joins TRBV5-1 to TRBJ2-5; 9 nucleotides agree with TRBD2. This CDR3 is built from 16 residues. Germline CDR1 reads SGHRS; CDR2 reads YFSETQ. The trim removed 1 base at V and 0 bases at J, leaving 4 bases unmatched. CDR3 amino acids: CASSLQREDYQETQYF. Here the CDR3 DNA reads TGCGCCAGCAGCTTGCAGCGGGAGGATTACCAAGAGACCCAGTACTTC.

V is TRBV21-1 and J is TRBJ1-2. TRBV21-1 is reported as a pseudogene. This CDR3 has 14 residues. CDR3 region: CASSKRRINYGYTF. The CDR3 DNA follows: TGTGCCAGCAGCAAAAGGAGGATTAACTATGGCTACACCTTC.

The rearrangement uses TRBV24-1 and TRBJ1-3; 7 positions agree with TRBD1. The J segment lost 3 bases and the V segment lost 5 bases, leaving 9 bases of the junction unmatched. This CDR3 is 16 amino acids long. CDR1 is KGHDR, CDR2 SFDVKD, per germline. The CDR3 is CATSAFHRGGGNTIYF. The CDR3 bases are TGTGCCACCAGTGCTTTCCACAGGGGAGGTGGAAACACCATATATTTT.